This TCR beta chain stems from a study of blood T cell repertoires in COVID-19. Study as a whole: Samples of COVID-19 (acute and convalescent) were obtained from the United States, Italy and Spain. The analysed material was cDNA or gDNA that came from T cells, B-cell-depleted T cells, or PBMCs.

Germline CDR1 MNHEY, CDR2 SMNVEV (reference sequence). V lost 0 bases and J 1 base, leaving 9 bases between the germline ends. CDR3 length: 15 residues. Per the original data handling: Reference gene primer amplification gave nucleated cell count estimates. Produced via immunoSEQ multiplex PCR; TCRdb's table is partial and in-frame only. The D gene and trimming were derived from the DNA, and the V and J assignments and clone size from that table. Of around 250,000 clones listed, over 80% are singletons. Enrolled through a virtual design, the participants were between about 18 and 100 years of age and came from 24 US areas.

The clonotype originates from a man aged 45-65 years who had been exposed to COVID-19. Sequenced material: PBMCs or T cells enriched from blood (not recorded which). V is TRBV27 and J is TRBJ1-1, with D possibly TRBD1 on 6 matching bases. The CDR3 loop reads CASSLSGAGNTEAFF. The CDR3 DNA follows: TGTGCCAGCAGTTTATCGGGGGCGGGGAACACTGAAGCTTTCTTT.